Each of the 14 T cell receptor beta chains below was sequenced from the same sample in a study of regulatory T cells in long-lasting Graves disease. Time point of the sample: persistent/refractory GD, antithyroid drugs over 5 years with positive TRAb. RNA from PBMCs was the source of the TCR library. Libraries of TCR beta came from iRepertoire HTBI primers plus Arm-PCR of CDR3 regions. TCRdb re-called the multiplex PCR reads with MiXCR, one entry per CDR3 protein. This table holds around 460,000 distinct CDR3 sequences, 20% to 25% found once. Material: peripheral blood mononuclear cells (PBMCs), obtained when the disease was refractory, from a patient treated with antithyroid drugs. The receptors come from a female donor with Graves disease.

The table lists this clonotype with many counts. The V and J genes are TRBV20-1 and TRBJ1-4, with TRBD1 matching 8 bases. Trimming took 0 bases from V and 3 from J; bases not matched to a gene: 9. Germline V gives CDR1 DFQATT, CDR2 SNEGSKA (reference sequence). This CDR3 is built from 17 residues. Written as DNA, the CDR3 is TGCAGTGCTAGAGAGCCGAGACAGGGGTCGTCTAATGAAAAACTGTTTTTT. Its protein product is CSAREPRQGSSNEKLFF.

The CDR3 DNA is TGTGCCAGTAACATAGAAGTACGTAGTAATCAGCCCCAGCATTTT. Its protein is CASNIEVRSNQPQHF. The chain combines TRBV19 with TRBJ1-5; D uncertain. Germline V gene data show CDR1 as LNHDA and CDR2 as SQIVND (reference sequence). V was cut by 7 bases and J by 4 bases, with 17 bases left in between. CDR3 length equals 15 residues.

This clonotype was counted between two and nine times. The chain couples TRBV30 to TRBJ1-1; D is undetermined. CDR3 length equals 13 residues. Germline V lookup: CDR1 GTSNPN, CDR2 SVGIG (reference sequence). V was cut by 0 bases and J by 0 bases, with 5 bases left in between. The CDR3 spells CAWSVLMNTEAFF. The CDR3 nucleotides are TGTGCCTGGAGTGTACTTATGAACACTGAAGCTTTCTTT.

The rearrangement links TRBV4-1 to TRBJ1-4, with a tentative D call TRBD1 (5 bases). With 0 bases removed from V and 9 bases from J, the gap between germline ends came to 14 bases. The V gene's germline CDR1 is MGHRA and CDR2 YSYEKL. This CDR3 contains 15 residues. CDR3 residues: CASSQEPGNRQKLFF. As DNA, the CDR3 is TGCGCCAGCAGCCAAGAACCAGGGAACAGACAAAAACTGTTTTTT.

This clonotype was detected many times. This chain links TRBV6-1 with TRBJ1-5, with D possibly TRBD1 on 6 matching bases. From germline, CDR1 is MNHNS and CDR2 SASEGT. The V end was cut by 5 bases, the J end by 3 bases, with 17 bases between. The CDR3 is made up of 16 amino acids. CDR3 residues: CASSPRRGGVNQPQHF. CDR3 DNA sequence: TGTGCCAGCAGTCCTAGAAGAGGGGGTGTCAATCAGCCCCAGCATTTT.

In its sample, this clonotype was seen many times. The chain recombines TRBV11-2 with TRBJ2-7; D remains ambiguous. Per germline, CDR1 SGHAT and CDR2 FQNNGV. CDR3 size: 14 residues. The V gene lost 1 base and the J gene lost 2 bases, with 9 bases spanning the gap. Written as DNA, the CDR3 is TGTGCCAGCAGCTTAGTTCTCGGAACCTACGAGCAGTACTTC. It translates to CASSLVLGTYEQYF.

Comment on this clonotype: A far larger clone is just one base off, so this is likely a read error. The CDR3 bases are TGTGCCAGCAGTTACTCGGGTTTAGGTGGCTATGGCTTCACCTTC. Protein product: CASSYSGLGGYGFTF. V and J are TRBV6-6 and TRBJ1-2; D is uncertain. Germline lookup yields CDR1 MNHNY and CDR2 SVGAGI (reference sequence). This CDR3 spans 15 amino acids.

The chain joins TRBV29-1 to TRBJ1-1; D gene unclear. The CDR3 has 13 amino acids. CDR1 SQVTM and CDR2 ANQGSEA come from the germline V gene. V was clipped by 7 bases and J by 5 bases, with 17 bases between them. DNA for the CDR3: TGCAGCGCCCAAGAAGGGAGCGGGACTGAAGCTTTCTTT. Its translation: CSAQEGSGTEAFF.

V gene TRBV11-2 combines with J gene TRBJ1-1; D unclear. The CDR3 has 15 residues. Germline CDR1 is SGHAT and CDR2 is FQNNGV. With 2 bases removed from V and 3 bases from J, the gap between germline ends came to 13 bases. CDR3 residues: CASSLNGVGDTEAFF. For the CDR3, the DNA is TGTGCCAGCAGCTTAAATGGAGTTGGGGACACTGAAGCTTTCTTT.

V is TRBV18 and J is TRBJ2-5, with a possible D match to TRBD2 (7 bases). Trimming removed 2 bases from V and 9 bases from J, with 19 bases in between. CDR3 length: 15 residues. Germline V gives CDR1 KGHSH, CDR2 LQKENI. CDR3 DNA sequence: TGTGCCAGCTCACCAGCGGGGGCAACTTCTCAGGCCCAGTACTTC. It codes for CASSPAGATSQAQYF.

The chain couples TRBV7-9 to TRBJ2-5; no clear D gene. Germline CDR1 and CDR2: SEHNR and FQNEAQ (reference sequence). This CDR3 is 16 amino acids long. V lost 1 base and J lost 1, with 13 bases in between. This chain's CDR3 is CASSLGSLGPQETQYF. The CDR3 region has the DNA TGTGCCAGCAGCTTAGGTTCGCTCGGGCCCCAAGAGACCCAGTACTTC.

In the case of this clonotype: An end of the junction does not agree with germline; a read error may underlie this. The chain employs TRBV7-9 and TRBJ2-7, with D perhaps matching TRBD2 (5 bases). The germline V gene encodes CDR1 SEHNR and CDR2 FQNEAQ (reference sequence). This CDR3 has 15 residues. The CDR3 sequence is CATNQAGGISHEQYF. The CDR3 nucleotides are TGTGCCACGAACCAAGCAGGAGGTATCTCCCACGAGCAGTACTTC.

This clonotype was seen ten or more times. This chain links TRBV9 with TRBJ1-2; the D is unclear. Trimming pared 0 bases from V and 0 bases from J, leaving 9 bases between. This CDR3 is 15 amino acids long. Germline V CDR1 and CDR2: SGDLS, YYNGEE. CDR3 DNA sequence: TGTGCCAGCAGCGTAGAACCGGATACTAACTATGGCTACACCTTC. Encoded protein: CASSVEPDTNYGYTF.

The table lists this clonotype with a few counts. The chain joins TRBV7-9 to TRBJ2-7; 8 bases match TRBD1. Germline CDR1 is SEHNR and CDR2 is FQNEAQ (reference sequence). J gave up 5 bases and V 0 bases, and 6 bases lay outside the gene matches. The CDR3 sequence is 15 residues long. This CDR3 is CASSLAFRGRDEQYF. In DNA form, the CDR3 reads TGTGCCAGCAGCTTAGCCTTCAGGGGGCGTGACGAGCAGTACTTC.